These 18 T cell receptor beta chains share one sample of origin, sequenced in a study of blood T cells in healthy people across ages. Alongside a J-beta primer mix, a sample-barcoded 5' primer served in a second PCR lasting roughly 6 to 11 cycles. TCRdb used MiXCR to reprocess the 5' RACE reads, holding one entry per CDR3 protein. The sample includes under 1,100,000 distinct CDR3 sequences, almost 25% of them seen just once. The data were also submitted as part of a second study, on T cells of mothers and their children.

Specimen: blood. The receptors stem from a girl between 2 and 10 years old in good health.

The table lists this clonotype with a count of one. This chain uses TRBV9 with TRBJ2-1; D not certain. Germline assignment: CDR1 SGDLS and CDR2 YYNGEE. The length of the CDR3 is 14 residues. The V gene lost 6 bases and the J gene lost 4 bases, with 14 bases spanning the gap. The DNA for the CDR3 is TGTGCCAGCAACGAGGTTAACCAATACAATGAGCAGTTCTTC. Protein product: CASNEVNQYNEQFF.

The gene calls are TRBV9 and TRBJ1-1; D uncertain. The germline gives CDR1 SGDLS, CDR2 YYNGEE. This CDR3 has 13 amino acids. Trimming shortened V by 2 bases and J by 1 base, and 6 bases separated the two germline ends. The DNA of the CDR3 is TGTGCCAGCAGCGTCAGCACGAACACTGAAGCTTTCTTT. Translation: CASSVSTNTEAFF.

A few counts support this clonotype. The chain recombines TRBV2 with TRBJ1-1, with 7 positions matching TRBD1. Germline V gene data show CDR1 as SNHLY and CDR2 as FYNNEI. The CDR3 spans 14 residues. V was clipped by 2 bases and J by 6 bases; unmatched bases: 6. CDR3 coding DNA: TGTGCCAGCAGTGAAACGGCCCAGGGGGCTGAAGCTTTCTTT. Encoded protein: CASSETAQGAEAFF.

This clonotype came up a few times. This chain uses TRBV27 with TRBJ1-2; D not resolved. Germline CDR1 MNHEY, CDR2 SMNVEV (reference sequence). The germline V and J ends were trimmed by 6 bases and 8 bases, with 19 bases remaining between them. This CDR3 spans 14 amino acids. The CDR3 loop is CASRDTGIIRGYTF. The CDR3 DNA reads as TGTGCCAGCAGAGACACGGGGATCATCCGGGGCTACACCTTC.

This sequence joins TRBV7-9 and TRBJ1-4; no clear D. The CDR3 spans 14 residues. Trimming removed 6 bases at V and 7 bases at J, with 15 bases between. Germline V gene lookup returns CDR1 SEHNR and CDR2 FQNEAQ (reference sequence). This chain's CDR3 is CASRGHGLGEKLFF. In DNA form, the CDR3 reads TGTGCCAGCAGAGGTCACGGGCTGGGTGAAAAACTGTTTTTT.

The chain employs TRBV18 and TRBJ2-3; D call uncertain. Trimming stripped 1 base from V and 0 bases from J, with 5 bases between. Germline assignment: CDR1 KGHSH and CDR2 LQKENI. The CDR3 has 14 residues. The CDR3 reads CASSPRRSTDTQYF. The CDR3 DNA reads as TGTGCCAGCTCACCACGGCGCAGCACAGATACGCAGTATTTT. Full variable domain (missing parts from reference TRBV18 and TRBJ2-3): NAGVMQNPRHLVRRRGQEARLRCSPMKGHSHVYWYRQLPEEGLKFMVYLQKENIIDESGMPKERFSAEFPKEGPSILRIQQVVRGDSAAYFCASSPRRSTDTQYFGPGTRLTVL.

This clonotype has just a few counts. This chain links TRBV25-1 with TRBJ2-3; D is uncertain. Germline CDR1 and CDR2: MGHDK and SYGVNS. CDR3 length: 13 residues. The V and J ends lost 2 bases and 2 bases respectively, with 5 bases between them. This CDR3 is CASSERPTDTQYF. In DNA form, the CDR3 reads TGTGCCAGCAGTGAACGTCCCACAGATACGCAGTATTTT.

In its sample, this clonotype was seen a few times. The chain uses TRBV6-1 and TRBJ2-2, with D possibly TRBD1 on 7 matching bases. The CDR3 contains 17 residues. The germline gives CDR1 MNHNS, CDR2 SASEGT. Trimming cost V 5 bases and J 7 bases, with 23 bases left between them. In nucleotides, the CDR3 is TGTGCCAGCAGTCCGAGTTCAGTGTCAGGGGGGAACGGGGAGCTGTTTTTT. Amino acid sequence: CASSPSSVSGGNGELFF.

This clonotype was seen repeatedly, ten times or more. The rearrangement uses TRBV10-3 and TRBJ2-1; 16 bases are shared with TRBD2. This CDR3 region has 18 residues. CDR1 is ENHRY, CDR2 SYGVKD, per germline. V shed 2 bases, J shed 2 bases, and the junction held 3 bases outside the gene matches. CDR3 bases: TGTGCCATCAGTGAGGGGACTAGCGGGAGGGGCGCCTACAATGAGCAGTTCTTC. The encoded protein is CAISEGTSGRGAYNEQFF.

This clonotype was observed a few times. The CDR3 DNA is TGCGCCAGCAGACCGGTGATCGGAAGCTCCTACAATGAGCAGTTCTTC. Its protein product is CASRPVIGSSYNEQFF. This chain connects TRBV4-1 to TRBJ2-1; D gene unclear. Trimming took off 6 bases at V and 0 bases at J, with 15 bases between the two ends. Germline V gene data show CDR1 as MGHRA and CDR2 as YSYEKL. The length of the CDR3 is 16 residues.

This clonotype was seen more than once but under ten times. A single base separates this from a much larger clone, so it may be a read error. This sequence joins TRBV12-3 or TRBV12-4 and TRBJ2-5; D call uncertain. The CDR3 sequence is 11 residues long. The CDR3 nucleotides are TGTGCCTGCAGCGAACAAGAGACCCAGTACTTC. Its protein product is CACSEQETQYF.

The chain is built from TRBV2 and TRBJ2-3; 8 bases match TRBD2. Germline assignment: CDR1 SNHLY and CDR2 FYNNEI. The V gene end was trimmed by 5 bases and the J gene end by 0 bases; junction bases not matched to a gene: 7. This CDR3 spans 16 amino acids. The CDR3, as DNA: TGTGCCAGCAGTCTCGGACTAGCCCCTAGCACAGATACGCAGTATTTT. It translates to CASSLGLAPSTDTQYF.

The table lists this clonotype with a few counts. The rearrangement uses TRBV7-9 and TRBJ2-3; TRBD2 matches at 12 bases. V was clipped by 7 bases and J by 1 base; unmatched bases: 15. The CDR3 extends over 19 amino acids. Per germline, CDR1 SEHNR and CDR2 FQNEAQ (reference sequence). CDR3: CASTTPPSGGGFRTDTQYF. The DNA of the CDR3 is TGTGCCAGCACCACGCCTCCTAGCGGGGGGGGATTTCGCACAGATACGCAGTATTTT.

The chain joins TRBV5-1 to TRBJ2-7, with D maybe TRBD1 (5 bases). V dropped 0 bases and J dropped 0 bases, with 13 bases sitting between them. The CDR3 consists of 16 residues. CDR1 SGHRS and CDR2 YFSETQ come from the germline V gene. CDR3 amino acids: CASSLAQGWSSYEQYF. CDR3 nucleotide sequence: TGCGCCAGCAGCTTGGCGCAGGGCTGGAGCTCCTACGAGCAGTACTTC.

This clonotype has only a few counts. The gene calls are TRBV7-9 and TRBJ1-1, with D hard to call. CDR1 SEHNR and CDR2 FQNEAQ come from the germline V gene (reference sequence). The V end lost 0 bases, the J end lost 6 bases, and 11 bases lay between the germline ends. CDR3 size: 14 residues. The CDR3 loop is CASSLAGAPAEAFF. The CDR3 DNA reads TGTGCCAGCAGCTTAGCGGGCGCCCCGGCTGAAGCTTTCTTT. Together with reference TRBV7-9 and TRBJ1-1, the CDR3 gives the full variable domain: DTGVSQNPRHKITKRGQNVTFRCDPISEHNRLYWYRQTLGQGPEFLTYFQNEAQLEKSRLLSDRFSAERPKGSFSTLEIQRTEQGDSAMYLCASSLAGAPAEAFFGQGTRLTVV.

The sample holds a few counts of this clonotype. The chain uses TRBV13 and TRBJ2-3; D gene ambiguous. Looked up from germline, CDR1 is PRHDT and CDR2 is FYEKMQ (reference sequence). This CDR3 has 11 amino acids. V gave up 5 bases and J gave up 4 bases, with 4 bases separating them. CDR3 bases: TGTGCCAGCAGCACGGCAGATACGCAGTATTTT. Its protein is CASSTADTQYF.

A few counts support this clonotype. The chain has TRBV28 and TRBJ2-5; tentatively, D is TRBD2 (6 bases). Germline CDR1 MDHEN, CDR2 SYDVKM. CDR3 length: 14 amino acids. Deletions cut 6 bases from V and 3 bases from J, with 14 bases between. Written as DNA, the CDR3 is TGTGCCAGCAGCCCCGGGGGAAGTGAAGAGACCCAGTACTTC. Residues: CASSPGGSEETQYF.

CDR3: CSATGTGEGYTF. The CDR3 nucleotides are TGCAGTGCTACCGGGACAGGGGAAGGCTACACCTTC. The chain joins TRBV20-1 to TRBJ1-2; 10 bases line up with TRBD1. The CDR3 is made up of 12 amino acids. The germline V gene has CDR1 DFQATT and CDR2 SNEGSKA (reference sequence). Trimming cost V 4 bases and J 8 bases; bases outside gene matches: 4.